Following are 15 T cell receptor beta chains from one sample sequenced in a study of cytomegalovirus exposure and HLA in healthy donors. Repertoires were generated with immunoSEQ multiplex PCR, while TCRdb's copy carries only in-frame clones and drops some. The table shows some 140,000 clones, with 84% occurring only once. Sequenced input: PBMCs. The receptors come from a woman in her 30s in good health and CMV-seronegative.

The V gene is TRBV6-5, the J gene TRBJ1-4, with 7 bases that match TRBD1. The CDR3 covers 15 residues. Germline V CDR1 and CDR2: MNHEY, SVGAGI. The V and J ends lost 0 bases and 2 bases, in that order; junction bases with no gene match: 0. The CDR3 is CASSYSTGTNEKLFF. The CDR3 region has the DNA TGTGCCAGCAGTTACTCGACAGGGACTAATGAAAAACTGTTTTTT.

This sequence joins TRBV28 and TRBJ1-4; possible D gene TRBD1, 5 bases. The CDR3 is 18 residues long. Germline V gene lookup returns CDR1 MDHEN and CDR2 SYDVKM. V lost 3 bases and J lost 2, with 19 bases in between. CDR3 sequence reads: CASSFPRGRGRTNEKLFF. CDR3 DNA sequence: TGTGCCAGCAGTTTCCCACGGGGGAGGGGCAGGACTAATGAAAAACTGTTTTTT.

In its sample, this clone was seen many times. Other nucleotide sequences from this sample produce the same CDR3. The CDR3 region is CASRYRDRSSYEQYF. DNA for the CDR3: TGTGCCAGCAGATACCGGGACAGGAGCTCCTACGAGCAGTACTTC. The J gene is TRBJ2-7, the V gene TRBV7-2; 8 bases map to TRBD1. V was clipped by 6 bases and J by 0 bases; unmatched bases: 7. Germline V lookup: CDR1 SGHTA, CDR2 FQGNSA. This CDR3 spans 15 amino acids.

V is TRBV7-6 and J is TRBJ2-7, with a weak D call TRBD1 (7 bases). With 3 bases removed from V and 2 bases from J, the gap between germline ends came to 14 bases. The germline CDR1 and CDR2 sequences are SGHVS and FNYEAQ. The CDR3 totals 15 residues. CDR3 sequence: CASSLGQGGTYEQYF. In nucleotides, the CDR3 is TGTGCCAGCAGCTTGGGGCAGGGGGGAACCTACGAGCAGTACTTC.

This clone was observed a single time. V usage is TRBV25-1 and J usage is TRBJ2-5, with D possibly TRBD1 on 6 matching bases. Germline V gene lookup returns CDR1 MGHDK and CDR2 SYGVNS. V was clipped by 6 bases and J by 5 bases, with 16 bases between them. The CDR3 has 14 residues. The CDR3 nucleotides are TGTGCCAGCAGCTCCTCGACAGGACTTGAGACCCAGTACTTC. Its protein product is CASSSSTGLETQYF.

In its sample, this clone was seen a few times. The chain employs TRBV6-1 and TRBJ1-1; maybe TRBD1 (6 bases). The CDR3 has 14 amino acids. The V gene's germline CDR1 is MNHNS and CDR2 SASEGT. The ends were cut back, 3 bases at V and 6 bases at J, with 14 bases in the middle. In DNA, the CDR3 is TGTGCCAGCAGTGATGGGAGGGGGGTCTCTGAAGCTTTCTTT. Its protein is CASSDGRGVSEAFF.

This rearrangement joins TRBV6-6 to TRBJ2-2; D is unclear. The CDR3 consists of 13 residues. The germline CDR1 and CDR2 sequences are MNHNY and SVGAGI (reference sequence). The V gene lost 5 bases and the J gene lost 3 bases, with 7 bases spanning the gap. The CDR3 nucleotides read TGTGCCAGCAGTACCCCGGACACCGGGGAGCTGTTTTTT. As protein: CASSTPDTGELFF.

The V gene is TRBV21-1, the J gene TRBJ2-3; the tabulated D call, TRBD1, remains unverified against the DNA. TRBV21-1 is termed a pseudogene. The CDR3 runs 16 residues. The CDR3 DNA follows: TGTGCCAGCAGCAAGATTTCAGGGGTACTACCAGATACGCAGTATTTT. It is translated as CASSKISGVLPDTQYF.

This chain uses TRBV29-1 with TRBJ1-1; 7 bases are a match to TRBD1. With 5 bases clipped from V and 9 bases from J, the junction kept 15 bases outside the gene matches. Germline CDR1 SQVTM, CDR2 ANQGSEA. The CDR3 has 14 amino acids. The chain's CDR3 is CSVCTDPGQRKAFF. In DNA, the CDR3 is TGCAGCGTTTGTACGGATCCGGGACAGAGGAAAGCTTTCTTT.

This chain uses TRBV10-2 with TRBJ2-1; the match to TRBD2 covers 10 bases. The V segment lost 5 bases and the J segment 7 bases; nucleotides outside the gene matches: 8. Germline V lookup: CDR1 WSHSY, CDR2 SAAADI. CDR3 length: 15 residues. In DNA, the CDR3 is TGCGCCAGCAGTTCCCAGCGGGGGGGCCTAAATGAGCAGTTCTTC. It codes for CASSSQRGGLNEQFF.

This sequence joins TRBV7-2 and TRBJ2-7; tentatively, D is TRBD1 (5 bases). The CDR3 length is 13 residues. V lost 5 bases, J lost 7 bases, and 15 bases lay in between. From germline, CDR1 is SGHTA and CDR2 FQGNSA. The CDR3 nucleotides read TGTGCCAGCAGCCCCTGGGGCGTGTGGGAGCAGTACTTC. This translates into CASSPWGVWEQYF.

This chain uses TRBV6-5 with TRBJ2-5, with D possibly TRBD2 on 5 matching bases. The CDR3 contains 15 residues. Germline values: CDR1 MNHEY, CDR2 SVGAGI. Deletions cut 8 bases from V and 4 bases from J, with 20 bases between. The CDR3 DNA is TGTGCCAGCCAGCCGCTTGGGCTAGCCTCAGAGACCCAGTACTTC. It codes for CASQPLGLASETQYF.

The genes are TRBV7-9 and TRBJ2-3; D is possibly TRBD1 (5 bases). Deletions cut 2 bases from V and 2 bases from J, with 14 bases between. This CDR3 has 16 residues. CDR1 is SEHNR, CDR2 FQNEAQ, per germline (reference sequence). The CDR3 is CASSLPQGSPTDTQYF. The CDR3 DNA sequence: TGTGCCAGCAGCTTACCGCAGGGATCCCCCACAGATACGCAGTATTTT.

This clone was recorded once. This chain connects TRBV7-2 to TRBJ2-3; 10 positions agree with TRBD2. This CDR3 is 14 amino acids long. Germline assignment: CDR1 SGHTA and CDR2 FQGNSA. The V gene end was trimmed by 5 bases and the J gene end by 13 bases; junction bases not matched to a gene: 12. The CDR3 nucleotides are TGTGCCAGCAGCCCCCTCCTGACTAGCGGGTTAAAGTATTTT. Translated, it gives CASSPLLTSGLKYF.

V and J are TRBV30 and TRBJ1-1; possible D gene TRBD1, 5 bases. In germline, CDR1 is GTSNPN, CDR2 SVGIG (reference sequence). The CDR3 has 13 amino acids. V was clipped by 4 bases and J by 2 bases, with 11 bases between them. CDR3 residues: CAWNQGRNTEAFF. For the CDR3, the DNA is TGTGCCTGGAACCAGGGAAGAAACACTGAAGCTTTCTTT. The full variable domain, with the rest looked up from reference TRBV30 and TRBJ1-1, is SQTIHQWPATLVQPVGSPLSLECTVEGTSNPNLYWYRQAAGRGLQLLFYSVGIGQISSEVPQNLSASRPQDRQFILSSKKLLLSDSGFYLCAWNQGRNTEAFFGQGTRLTVV.